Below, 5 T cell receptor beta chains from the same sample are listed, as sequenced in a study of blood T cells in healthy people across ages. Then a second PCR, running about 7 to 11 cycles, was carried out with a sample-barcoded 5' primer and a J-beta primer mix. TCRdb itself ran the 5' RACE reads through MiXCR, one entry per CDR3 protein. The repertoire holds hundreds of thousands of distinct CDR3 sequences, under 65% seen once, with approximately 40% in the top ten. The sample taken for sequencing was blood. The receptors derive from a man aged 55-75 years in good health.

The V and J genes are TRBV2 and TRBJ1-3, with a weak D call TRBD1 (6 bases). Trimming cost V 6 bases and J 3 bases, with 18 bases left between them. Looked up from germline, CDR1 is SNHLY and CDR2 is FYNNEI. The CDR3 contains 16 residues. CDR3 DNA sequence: TGTGCCAGCAGGCCCACAGGGCGCTCGAATGGAAACACCATATATTTT. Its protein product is CASRPTGRSNGNTIYF. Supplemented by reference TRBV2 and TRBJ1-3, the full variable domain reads EPEVTQTPSHQVTQMGQEVILRCVPISNHLYFYWYRQILGQKVEFLVSFYNNEISEKSEIFDDQFSVERPDGSNFTLKIRSTKLEDSAMYFCASRPTGRSNGNTIYFGEGSWLTVV.

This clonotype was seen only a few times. The CDR3 bases are TGTGCTAGTGGTTACGGACAGGGTCCCTTTCATGACGAGCAGTACTTC. Protein: CASGYGQGPFHDEQYF. This chain joins TRBV12-5 and TRBJ2-4, with 8 bases fitting TRBD1. The J call is in doubt because the DNA end fits TRBJ2-7 better. The V gene's germline CDR1 is LGHNT and CDR2 FRNRAP. The CDR3 length is 16 residues.

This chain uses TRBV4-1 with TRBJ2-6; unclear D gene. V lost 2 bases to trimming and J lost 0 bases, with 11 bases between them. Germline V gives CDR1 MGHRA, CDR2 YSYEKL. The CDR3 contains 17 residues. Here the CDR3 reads CASSQNPPPSGANVLTF. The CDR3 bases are TGCGCCAGCAGCCAAAACCCCCCGCCCTCTGGGGCCAACGTCCTGACTTTC.

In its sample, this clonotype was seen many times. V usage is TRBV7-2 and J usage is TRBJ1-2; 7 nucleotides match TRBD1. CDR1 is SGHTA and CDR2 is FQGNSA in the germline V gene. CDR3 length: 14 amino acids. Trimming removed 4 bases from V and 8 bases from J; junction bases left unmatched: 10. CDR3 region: CASSSRVGGWGYTF. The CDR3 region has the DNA TGTGCCAGCAGCTCCAGGGTAGGGGGCTGGGGCTACACCTTC.

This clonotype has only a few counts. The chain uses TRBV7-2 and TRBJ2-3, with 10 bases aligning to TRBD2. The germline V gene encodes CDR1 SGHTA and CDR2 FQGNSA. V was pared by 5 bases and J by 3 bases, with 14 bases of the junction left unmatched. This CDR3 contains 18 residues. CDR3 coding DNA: TGTGCCAGCAGCCCCCGTAGCGGGGGGTTCCGGCGGACAGATACGCAGTATTTT. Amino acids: CASSPRSGGFRRTDTQYF. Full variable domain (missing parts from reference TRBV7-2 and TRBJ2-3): GAGVSQSPSNKVTEKGKDVELRCDPISGHTALYWYRQSLGQGLEFLIYFQGNSAPDKSGLPSDRFSAERTGGSVSTLTIQRTQQEDSAVYLCASSPRSGGFRRTDTQYFGPGTRLTVL.